Listed below are T cell receptor beta chains from one sample, sequenced in a study of T cell responses to AZD1222 COVID-19 vaccine. The method was immunoSEQ multiplex PCR; TCRdb's version includes in-frame clones alone and lacks a portion of them. The data contain about 150,000 clones, around 88% of them singletons. The specimen comprised peripheral blood, sampled on day 0 of AZD1222 vaccination. The receptors shown here come from an adult in good health. CDR3s include the opening cysteine and the closing phenylalanine or tryptophan. A D gene is named only where the DNA matches it firmly. Some rows have no size entry. The others give once, few or many, or a class for an expanded clone.

j_call,d_call,clone_size,v_call,cdr3_nt,cdr3_aa
TRBJ2-1,TRBD2,.,TRBV5-4,TGTGCCAGCAGCTGGGGACTAGCGGGAGGAAGTGAGCAGTTCTTC,CASSWGLAGGSEQFF
TRBJ1-1,TRBD1,few,TRBV6-5,TGTGCCAGCAGTTACGGGACAGCCTCTACTGAAGCTTTCTTT,CASSYGTASTEAFF
TRBJ1-3,.,.,TRBV29-1,TGCAGCGTTGAATCGACGATGCGAGGCGGGCCCGCGAGAGGAAACACCATATATTTT,CSVESTMRGGPARGNTIYF
TRBJ2-5,.,.,TRBV18,TGTGCCAGCTCACCAGACTATCCGACGGTTAAAGAGACCCAGTACTTC,CASSPDYPTVKETQYF
TRBJ1-6,.,.,TRBV5-4,TGTGCCAGCAGCTTGGAGTCAGGGAATTCACCCCTCCACTTT,CASSLESGNSPLHF
TRBJ1-2,.,once,TRBV28,TGTGCCAGCAGTTTACTGGGAATGGGCTACACCTTC,CASSLLGMGYTF
TRBJ2-1,TRBD2,.,TRBV5-4,TGTGCCTCAAGCTTGGTGGGGCTAGCGGGACAATACAATGAGCAGTTCTTC,CASSLVGLAGQYNEQFF
TRBJ1-2,.,.,TRBV5-5,TGTGCCAGCAGCTCTACACTCTTTAACTATGGCTACACCTTC,CASSSTLFNYGYTF
TRBJ1-6,.,.,TRBV12-3/TRBV12-4,TGTGCCAGCAGTGTCAGTTATAATTCACCCCTCCACTTT,CASSVSYNSPLHF
TRBJ1-3,.,.,TRBV5-1,TGCGCCAGCAGCCCCGACGGATCTGGAAACACCATATATTTT,CASSPDGSGNTIYF
TRBJ1-5,.,.,TRBV4-1,TGCGCCAGCAGCCAAACCGGGGCGCGCCAGCCCCAGCATTTT,CASSQTGARQPQHF
TRBJ2-4,.,.,TRBV19,TGTGCCAGTAGTATTAGCGGTCCGACAGGGAGAGCCAAAAACATTCAGTACTTC,CASSISGPTGRAKNIQYF
TRBJ2-1,TRBD2,.,TRBV30,TGTGCCTGGAGTAAGACTAGCGGATACAATGAGCAGTTCTTC,CAWSKTSGYNEQFF
TRBJ1-1,.,.,TRBV18,TGTGCCAGCTCACCCGCGAAGGCTGGAGGCACTGAAGCTTTCTTT,CASSPAKAGGTEAFF
TRBJ2-2,.,.,TRBV5-1,TGCGCCAGCAGAGGATCCGGGCCCAACGGGGAGCTGTTTTTT,CASRGSGPNGELFF
TRBJ1-6,.,.,TRBV6-5,TGTGCCAGCAGTTACGGGACACGGAATTCACCCCTCCACTTT,CASSYGTRNSPLHF
TRBJ1-4,TRBD1,.,TRBV10-3,TGTGCCACGAGGATCGGGACAGGGGGTGAAAAACTGTTTTTT,CATRIGTGGEKLFF
TRBJ2-5,.,.,TRBV9,TGTGCCAGCAGCGAGGCCTCGAGGGAGACCCAGTACTTC,CASSEASRETQYF
TRBJ2-1,.,.,TRBV19,TGTGCCAGTACTCCATTTCCGGACTACTACAATGAGCAGTTCTTC,CASTPFPDYYNEQFF
TRBJ1-4,TRBD1,.,TRBV5-3,TGTGCCAGAAGCGCATACAGGGGGAGCGATGAAAAACTGTTTTTT,CARSAYRGSDEKLFF
TRBJ1-1,TRBD1,.,TRBV19,TGTGCCAGTAGTCTATGGGACAGGGGGCCTGAAGCTTTCTTT,CASSLWDRGPEAFF
TRBJ1-4,.,.,TRBV27,TGTGCCAGCAGTTTAGCGGGATGGGGTAATGAAAAACTGTTTTTT,CASSLAGWGNEKLFF
TRBJ2-7,.,.,TRBV18,TGTGCCAGCTGGTTAGGAGGGTACTTC,CASWLGGYF
TRBJ2-5,TRBD2,.,TRBV9,TGTGCCAGCAGCGTCGGGACTAGCGGGAGAGCGACGGAGACCCAGTACTTC,CASSVGTSGRATETQYF
TRBJ2-7,.,.,TRBV6-1,TGTGCCAGCAGTGACAACAGGGTCGAGCAGTACTTC,CASSDNRVEQYF
TRBJ1-1,.,.,TRBV4-2,TGTGCCAGCAGCCAAGATGTCCCGGGGGTAACTGAAGCTTTCTTT,CASSQDVPGVTEAFF
TRBJ2-3,.,.,TRBV27,TGTGCCAGCAGGTCGACAGATACGCAGTATTTT,CASRSTDTQYF
TRBJ1-6,.,.,TRBV19,TGTGCCAGTAGGAGGGCCGCACAGGGAAGCTCACCCCTCCACTTT,CASRRAAQGSSPLHF
TRBJ2-3,.,.,TRBV19,TGTGCCAGTAGTATCCTGATTGGGACAGATACGCAGTATTTT,CASSILIGTDTQYF
TRBJ1-1,.,.,TRBV6-5,TGTGCCAGCAGATTAAGGACGGGGACCACTGAAGCTTTCTTT,CASRLRTGTTEAFF
TRBJ2-3,.,.,TRBV25-1,TGTGCCAGCAGTGAATCAGGAGACGGAGCCACAGATACGCAGTATTTT,CASSESGDGATDTQYF
TRBJ1-1,TRBD1,.,TRBV29-1,TGCAGCGTCCGGACAGGTTTGCGGACTGAAGCTTTCTTT,CSVRTGLRTEAFF
TRBJ1-4,.,.,TRBV5-1,TGCGCCAGCAGGGGGTCTTTGACAACTAATGAAAAACTGTTTTTT,CASRGSLTTNEKLFF
TRBJ2-1,.,once,TRBV27,TGTGCCAGCAAAAATGGAAAGGGAGGTGAGCAGTTCTTC,CASKNGKGGEQFF
TRBJ2-1,TRBD1,.,TRBV29-1,TGCAGCGTGATGACAGGGGGGAACAATGAGCAGTTCTTC,CSVMTGGNNEQFF
TRBJ2-7,.,.,TRBV18,TGTGCCAGCTCAATCCGCCACGAGGTCCATAAGCCCCACGAGCAGTACTTC,CASSIRHEVHKPHEQYF
TRBJ1-5,TRBD1,once,TRBV6-5,TGTGCCAGCAGACCACAGGGGGCCGGCAATCAGCCCCAGCATTTT,CASRPQGAGNQPQHF
TRBJ1-2,TRBD1,.,TRBV27,TGTGCCAGCAGGAGGGGGGACAGGAGCTATGGCTACACCTTC,CASRRGDRSYGYTF
TRBJ2-7,.,.,TRBV6-5,TGTGCCAGCAGTTACTCGAACCCGAGCCACAGCGAGCAGTACTTC,CASSYSNPSHSEQYF
TRBJ2-2,TRBD1,.,TRBV7-2,TGTGCCAGCAGCCACGGACAGGGACCCACCGGGGAGCTGTTTTTT,CASSHGQGPTGELFF
TRBJ1-1,TRBD1,.,TRBV7-2,TGTGCCAGCAGCCCTGGACAGGGAAACACTGAAGCTTTCTTT,CASSPGQGNTEAFF
TRBJ2-3,.,.,TRBV28,TGTGCCAGCAGGGGACATGGCACAGATACGCAGTATTTT,CASRGHGTDTQYF
TRBJ2-1,.,.,TRBV10-3,TGTGCCATCAGGGAGGCGGGACGGCAGGCCAATGAGCAGTTCTTC,CAIREAGRQANEQFF
TRBJ2-2,.,.,TRBV7-2,TGTGCCAGCAGCTTACCTCACACCGGGGAGCTGTTTTTT,CASSLPHTGELFF
TRBJ1-1,.,.,TRBV6-5,TGTGCCAGCAGTCCCATAGGGGCGAGGACTGAAGCTTTCTTT,CASSPIGARTEAFF
TRBJ2-1,.,.,TRBV6-5,TGTGCCAGCAGTTACGGGTTGAGGAGTGAGCAGTTCTTC,CASSYGLRSEQFF
TRBJ2-2,TRBD2,.,TRBV6-4,TGTGCCAGCAGTGACTCGACTAGCGGGAGTGACACCGGGGAGCTGTTTTTT,CASSDSTSGSDTGELFF
TRBJ1-1,.,.,TRBV5-1,TGCGCCAGCAGCTTGGCCGGCCGGGGGAACACTGAAGCTTTCTTT,CASSLAGRGNTEAFF
TRBJ1-5,.,.,TRBV19,TGTGCCAGTAGTATTGATAGATCATGGAATCAGCCCCAGCATTTT,CASSIDRSWNQPQHF
TRBJ2-1,TRBD1,.,TRBV11-3,TGTGCCAGCAGCTTAACAGGGGGCGCTAGGAATGAGCAGTTCTTC,CASSLTGGARNEQFF
TRBJ2-2,.,once,TRBV7-3,TGTGCCAGCAGCCCGGTTAACACCGGGGAGCTGTTTTTT,CASSPVNTGELFF
TRBJ2-2,TRBD1,.,TRBV6-5,TGTGCCACCAGAAGGGGACAGGGCAACACCGGGGAGCTGTTTTTT,CATRRGQGNTGELFF
TRBJ1-2,.,few,TRBV19,TGTGCCAGTAGTAAACACATGGACACCTTTAAGGTGACGAATGGCTACACCTTC,CASSKHMDTFKVTNGYTF
TRBJ1-6,.,.,TRBV2,TGTGCCAGCAGTGGATTACTTATTTCACCCCTCCACTTT,CASSGLLISPLHF
TRBJ1-1,.,.,TRBV6-1,TGTGCCAGCAGTGATCTGTCAATTATGAACACTGAAGCTTTCTTT,CASSDLSIMNTEAFF
TRBJ2-7,.,.,TRBV2,TGTGCCAGCAGTTTCGGACAGAAATACGAGCAGTACTTC,CASSFGQKYEQYF
TRBJ1-6,.,.,TRBV9,TGTGCCAGCAGCGTAGGCGCAGTTAATTCACCCCTCCACTTT,CASSVGAVNSPLHF
TRBJ1-2,.,.,TRBV4-1,TGCGCCACCGCCCTTGCGGCGGGCTATGGCTACACCTTC,CATALAAGYGYTF